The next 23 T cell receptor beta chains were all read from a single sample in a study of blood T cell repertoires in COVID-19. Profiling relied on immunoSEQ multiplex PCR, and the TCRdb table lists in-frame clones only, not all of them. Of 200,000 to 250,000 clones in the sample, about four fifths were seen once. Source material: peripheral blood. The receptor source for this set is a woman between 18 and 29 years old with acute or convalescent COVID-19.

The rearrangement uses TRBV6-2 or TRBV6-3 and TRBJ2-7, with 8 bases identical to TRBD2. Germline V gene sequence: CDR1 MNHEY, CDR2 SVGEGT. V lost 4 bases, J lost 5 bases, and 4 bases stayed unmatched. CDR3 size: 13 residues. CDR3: CASSSGGANEQYF. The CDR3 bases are TGTGCCAGCAGTTCGGGGGGGGCCAACGAGCAGTACTTC.

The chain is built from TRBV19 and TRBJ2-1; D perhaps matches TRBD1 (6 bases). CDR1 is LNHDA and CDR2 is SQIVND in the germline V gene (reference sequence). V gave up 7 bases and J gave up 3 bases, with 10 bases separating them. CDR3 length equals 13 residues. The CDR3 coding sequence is TGTGCCAGTAACAGGGCCAACTACAATGAGCAGTTCTTC. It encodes CASNRANYNEQFF. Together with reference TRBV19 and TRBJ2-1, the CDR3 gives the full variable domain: DGGITQSPKYLFRKEGQNVTLSCEQNLNHDAMYWYRQDPGQGLRLIYYSQIVNDFQKGDIAEGYSVSREKKESFPLTVTSAQKNPTAFYLCASNRANYNEQFFGPGTRLTVL.

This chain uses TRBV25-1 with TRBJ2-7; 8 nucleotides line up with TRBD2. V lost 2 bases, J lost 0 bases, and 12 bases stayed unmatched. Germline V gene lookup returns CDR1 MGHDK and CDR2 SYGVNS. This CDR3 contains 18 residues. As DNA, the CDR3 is TGTGCCAGCAGTGAAGAAGATCCCGGCGGGAGGAGCTCCTACGAGCAGTACTTC. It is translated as CASSEEDPGGRSSYEQYF.

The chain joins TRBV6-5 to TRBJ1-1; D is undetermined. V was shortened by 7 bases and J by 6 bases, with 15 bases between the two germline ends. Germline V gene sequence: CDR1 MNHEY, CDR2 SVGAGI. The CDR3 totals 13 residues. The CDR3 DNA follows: TGTGCCAGCACCTCAGTGGTACGGGCTGAAGCTTTCTTT. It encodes CASTSVVRAEAFF.

This CDR3 reads CASSISLAGAQETQYF. The CDR3 nucleotides read TGTGCCAGTAGTATCTCACTAGCGGGAGCGCAAGAGACCCAGTACTTC. The rearrangement joins TRBV19 to TRBJ2-5; 11 nucleotides match TRBD2. CDR1 and CDR2 (germline): LNHDA, SQIVND (reference sequence). This CDR3 is 16 amino acids long. Trimming cost V 3 bases and J 2 bases; bases outside gene matches: 5.

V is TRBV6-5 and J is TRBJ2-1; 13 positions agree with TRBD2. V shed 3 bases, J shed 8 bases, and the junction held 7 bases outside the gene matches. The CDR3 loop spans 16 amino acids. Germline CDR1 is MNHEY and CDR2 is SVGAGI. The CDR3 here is CASSYRLAGGGDEQFF. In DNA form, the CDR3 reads TGTGCCAGCAGTTATCGACTAGCGGGAGGAGGGGATGAGCAGTTCTTC.

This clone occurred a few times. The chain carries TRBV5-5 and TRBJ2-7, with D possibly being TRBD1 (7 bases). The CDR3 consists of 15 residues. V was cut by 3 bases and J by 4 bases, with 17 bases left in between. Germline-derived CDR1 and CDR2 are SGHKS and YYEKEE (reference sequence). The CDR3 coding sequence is TGTGCCAGCAGCTCCGAATCTGCAGGGGGGTACGAGCAGTACTTC. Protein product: CASSSESAGGYEQYF. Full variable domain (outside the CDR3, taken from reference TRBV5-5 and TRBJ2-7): DAGVTQSPTHLIKTRGQQVTLRCSPISGHKSVSWYQQVLGQGPQFIFQYYEKEERGRGNFPDRFSARQFPNYSSELNVNALLLGDSALYLCASSSESAGGYEQYFGPGTRLTVT.

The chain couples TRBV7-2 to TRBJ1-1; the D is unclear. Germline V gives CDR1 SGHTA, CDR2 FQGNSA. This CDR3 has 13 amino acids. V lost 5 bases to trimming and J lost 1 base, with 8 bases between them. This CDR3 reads CASSTQKNTEAFF. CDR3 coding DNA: TGTGCCAGCAGCACGCAGAAGAACACTGAAGCTTTCTTT.

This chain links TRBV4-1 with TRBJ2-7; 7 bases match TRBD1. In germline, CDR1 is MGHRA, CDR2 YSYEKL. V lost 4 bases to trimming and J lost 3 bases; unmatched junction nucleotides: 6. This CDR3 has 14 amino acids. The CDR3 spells CASSRDSWSYEQYF. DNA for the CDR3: TGCGCCAGCAGCCGGGACAGCTGGAGCTACGAGCAGTACTTC.

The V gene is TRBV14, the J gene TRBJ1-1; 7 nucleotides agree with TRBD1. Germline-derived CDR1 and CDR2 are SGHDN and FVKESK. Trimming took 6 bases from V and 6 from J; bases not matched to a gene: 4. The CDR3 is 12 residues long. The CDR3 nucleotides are TGTGCCAGCAGACGACAGGGATCTGAAGCTTTCTTT. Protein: CASRRQGSEAFF.

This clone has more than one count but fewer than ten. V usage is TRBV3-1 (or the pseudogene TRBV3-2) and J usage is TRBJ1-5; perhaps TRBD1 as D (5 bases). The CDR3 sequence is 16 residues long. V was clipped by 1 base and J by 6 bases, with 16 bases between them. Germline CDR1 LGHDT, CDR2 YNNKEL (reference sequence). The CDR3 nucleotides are TGTGCCAGCAGCCAAGTGACGGCAGGGATTAGTCAGCCCCAGCATTTT. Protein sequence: CASSQVTAGISQPQHF.

The chain's CDR3 is CASSAGQGEDYTF. As DNA, the CDR3 is TGTGCCAGCAGTGCCGGCCAGGGTGAAGACTACACCTTC. This chain links TRBV27 with TRBJ1-2; a possible D gene is TRBD1 (5 bases). The CDR3 runs to 13 residues. The V end was cut by 5 bases, the J end by 10 bases, with 17 bases between. CDR1 MNHEY and CDR2 SMNVEV come from the germline V gene (reference sequence).

CDR3 DNA: TGTGCCAGCAGTCCCCGGACTAGCGGTCAGTTCTTC. Protein product: CASSPRTSGQFF. This rearrangement joins TRBV12-3 or TRBV12-4 to TRBJ2-1; 10 bases align to TRBD2. The CDR3 sequence is 12 residues long. V dropped 5 bases and J dropped 13; count of bases not matched to a gene: 5.

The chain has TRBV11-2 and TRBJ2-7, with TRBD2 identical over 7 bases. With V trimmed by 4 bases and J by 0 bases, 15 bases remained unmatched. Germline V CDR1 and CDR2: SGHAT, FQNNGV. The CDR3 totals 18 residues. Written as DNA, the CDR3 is TGTGCCAGCAGCTCAGGGCCCCAATGGCGGGAGAGCTCCTACGAGCAGTACTTC. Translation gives CASSSGPQWRESSYEQYF.

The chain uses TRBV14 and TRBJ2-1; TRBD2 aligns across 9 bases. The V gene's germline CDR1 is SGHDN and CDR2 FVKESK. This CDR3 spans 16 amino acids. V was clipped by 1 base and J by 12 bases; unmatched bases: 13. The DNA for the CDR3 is TGTGCCAGCAGCCAAGGACTAGCGGCCATTACGGTAGCGCAGTTCTTC. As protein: CASSQGLAAITVAQFF.

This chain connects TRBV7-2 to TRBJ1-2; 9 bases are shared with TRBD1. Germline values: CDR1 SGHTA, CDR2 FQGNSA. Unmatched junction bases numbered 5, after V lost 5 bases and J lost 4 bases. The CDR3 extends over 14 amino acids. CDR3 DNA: TGTGCCAGCAGCACAGTGACAGGGGGCTATGGCTACACCTTC. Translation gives CASSTVTGGYGYTF.

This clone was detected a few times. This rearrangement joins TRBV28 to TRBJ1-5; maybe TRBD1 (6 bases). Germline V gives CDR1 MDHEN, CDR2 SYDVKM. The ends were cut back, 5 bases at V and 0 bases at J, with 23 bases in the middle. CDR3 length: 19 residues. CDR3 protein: CASSHPGTQARNSNQPQHF. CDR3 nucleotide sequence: TGTGCCAGCAGTCACCCCGGGACACAGGCGCGAAATAGCAATCAGCCCCAGCATTTT.

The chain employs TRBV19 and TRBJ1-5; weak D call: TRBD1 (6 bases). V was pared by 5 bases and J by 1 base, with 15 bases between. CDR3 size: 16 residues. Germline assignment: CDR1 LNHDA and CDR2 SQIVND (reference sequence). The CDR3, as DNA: TGTGCCAGTAGTGTACAGGGAGGGCTGAGCAATCAGCCCCAGCATTTT. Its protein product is CASSVQGGLSNQPQHF.

DNA of the CDR3: TGTGCCAGCAGTTTATCGCGCGGGGGCTTCGACAATGAGCAGTTCTTC. The encoded protein is CASSLSRGGFDNEQFF. The chain recombines TRBV27 with TRBJ2-1; possibly TRBD2 for D (7 bases). Trimming pared 0 bases from V and 5 bases from J, leaving 14 bases between. In germline, CDR1 is MNHEY, CDR2 SMNVEV (reference sequence). There are 16 residues in the CDR3.

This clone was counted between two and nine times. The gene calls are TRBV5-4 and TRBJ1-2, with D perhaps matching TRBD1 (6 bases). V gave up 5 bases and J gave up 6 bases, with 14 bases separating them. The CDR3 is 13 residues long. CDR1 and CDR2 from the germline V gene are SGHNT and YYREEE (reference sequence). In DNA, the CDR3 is TGTGCCAGCAGGGTACAGGGTTCTGATGGCTACACCTTC. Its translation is CASRVQGSDGYTF.

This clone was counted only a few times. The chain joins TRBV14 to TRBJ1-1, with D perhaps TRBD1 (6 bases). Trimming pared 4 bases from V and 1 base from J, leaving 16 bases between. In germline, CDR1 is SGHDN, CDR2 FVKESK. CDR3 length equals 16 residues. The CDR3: CASSPLFGQQNTEAFF. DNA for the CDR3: TGTGCCAGCAGCCCCCTGTTTGGACAGCAGAACACTGAAGCTTTCTTT.

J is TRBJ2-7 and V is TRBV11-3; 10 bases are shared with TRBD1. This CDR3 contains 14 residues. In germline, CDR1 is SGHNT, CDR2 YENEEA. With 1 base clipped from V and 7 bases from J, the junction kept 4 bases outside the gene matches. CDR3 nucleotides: TGTGCCAGCAGCTTAGGACAGGGGGCGCGTGAGCAGTACTTC. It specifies CASSLGQGAREQYF.

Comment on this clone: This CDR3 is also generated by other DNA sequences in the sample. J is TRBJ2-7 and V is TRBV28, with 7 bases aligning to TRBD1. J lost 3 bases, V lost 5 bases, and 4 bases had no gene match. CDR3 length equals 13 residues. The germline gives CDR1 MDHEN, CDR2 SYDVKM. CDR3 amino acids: CASSLGTVYEQYF. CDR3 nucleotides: TGTGCCAGCAGTCTGGGGACAGTCTACGAGCAGTACTTC.